Each of the 27 T cell receptor beta chains below was sequenced from the same sample in a study of cytomegalovirus exposure and HLA in healthy donors. TCRdb's copy holds only in-frame clones and misses some; the assay was immunoSEQ multiplex PCR. The sample includes about 220,000 clones, 88% of them seen just once. The sequenced sample consisted of PBMCs. These receptor sequences come from a woman younger than 30 in good health and CMV-seronegative.

This clone was observed a handful of times. The V and J genes are TRBV19 and TRBJ2-5; 7 positions agree with TRBD1. J was trimmed by 1 base and V by 5 bases; bases with no gene match: 7. CDR3 length: 15 amino acids. CDR1 LNHDA and CDR2 SQIVND come from the germline V gene (reference sequence). CDR3 DNA: TGTGCCAGTAGTCCCGGGACAGTATTCCAAGAGACCCAGTACTTC. Protein sequence: CASSPGTVFQETQYF.

The gene calls are TRBV9 and TRBJ2-3; D ambiguous. The V end lost 0 bases, the J end lost 0 bases, and 8 bases lay between the germline ends. Germline V CDR1 and CDR2: SGDLS, YYNGEE. The CDR3 is made up of 15 amino acids. The CDR3: CASSVERRSTDTQYF. The DNA for the CDR3 is TGTGCCAGCAGCGTAGAAAGGCGGAGCACAGATACGCAGTATTTT. Looking up the rest from reference TRBV9 and TRBJ2-3 gives the full variable domain: DSGVTQTPKHLITATGQRVTLRCSPRSGDLSVYWYQQSLDQGLQFLIQYYNGEERAKGNILERFSAQQFPDLHSELNLSSLELGDSALYFCASSVERRSTDTQYFGPGTRLTVL.

The chain is built from TRBV11-2 and TRBJ2-7; TRBD2 matches at 10 bases. The CDR3 is 15 residues long. Germline V gives CDR1 SGHAT, CDR2 FQNNGV. V was pared by 5 bases and J by 7 bases, with 11 bases of the junction left unmatched. CDR3 sequence: CASSALTSGNYEQYF. The CDR3 DNA sequence: TGTGCCAGCAGCGCACTTACTAGCGGGAATTATGAGCAGTACTTC. The whole variable domain, remainder taken from reference TRBV11-2 and TRBJ2-7, is EAGVAQSPRYKIIEKRQSVAFWCNPISGHATLYWYQQILGQGPKLLIQFQNNGVVDDSQLPKDRFSAERLKGVDSTLKIQPAKLEDSAVYLCASSALTSGNYEQYFGPGTRLTVT.

V is TRBV5-6 and J is TRBJ2-1; D unresolved. Deletions cut 7 bases from V and 2 bases from J, with 19 bases between. Per germline, CDR1 SGHDT and CDR2 YYEEEE. The CDR3 covers 16 residues. CDR3 DNA sequence: TGTGCCAGCGGGTCTCCTGGAGCGTCGCCCTACAATGAGCAGTTCTTC. Protein: CASGSPGASPYNEQFF.

The chain uses TRBV19 and TRBJ2-2; 9 bases are a match to TRBD1. The V and J ends lost 9 bases and 4 bases, in that order; junction bases with no gene match: 6. Germline V CDR1 and CDR2: LNHDA, SQIVND (reference sequence). The CDR3 totals 14 residues. CDR3 amino acids: CASGGQGSTGELFF. The DNA of the CDR3 is TGTGCCAGCGGGGGACAGGGTAGCACCGGGGAGCTGTTTTTT.

The CDR3 spells CAISELAPEGNIQYF. The CDR3 region has the DNA TGTGCCATCAGTGAGTTGGCACCAGAGGGAAACATTCAGTACTTC. This rearrangement joins TRBV10-3 to TRBJ2-4; a weak D match, TRBD2 (5 bases). The germline V gene encodes CDR1 ENHRY and CDR2 SYGVKD. Trimming took off 1 base at V and 6 bases at J, with 13 bases between the two ends. The CDR3 is 15 amino acids.

The V and J genes are TRBV5-4 and TRBJ2-4; TRBD1 agrees at 8 bases. In germline, CDR1 is SGHNT, CDR2 YYREEE (reference sequence). V lost 4 bases, J lost 5 bases, and 5 bases stayed unmatched. There are 14 residues in the CDR3. CDR3 loop: CASSGGQAQNIQYF. In DNA, the CDR3 is TGTGCCAGCAGCGGGGGACAGGCCCAAAACATTCAGTACTTC.

J is TRBJ1-1 and V is TRBV18; D remains unclear. Trimming pared 1 base from V and 3 bases from J, leaving 21 bases between. The V gene's germline CDR1 is KGHSH and CDR2 LQKENI. The CDR3 covers 18 residues. CDR3 bases: TGTGCCAGCTCACCACTCCGCGGGGATAGCATTATGGACACTGAAGCTTTCTTT. Translation: CASSPLRGDSIMDTEAFF.

V gene TRBV18 combines with J gene TRBJ2-6; D is perhaps TRBD2 (5 bases). The CDR3 has 16 residues. Looked up from germline, CDR1 is KGHSH and CDR2 is LQKENI. V dropped 7 bases and J dropped 0 bases, with 13 bases sitting between them. CDR3 sequence (DNA): TGTGCCAGCTGTCGAGGGCCTCTCTCTGGGGCCAACGTCCTGACTTTC. It specifies CASCRGPLSGANVLTF.

This clone was counted between two and nine times. This chain connects TRBV27 to TRBJ2-7; 8 bases fit TRBD1. J was trimmed by 2 bases and V by 0 bases; bases with no gene match: 0. Germline CDR1 reads MNHEY; CDR2 reads SMNVEV (reference sequence). The CDR3 runs to 14 residues. The CDR3: CASSLSGQAYEQYF. The CDR3 DNA is TGTGCCAGCAGTTTATCGGGACAGGCCTACGAGCAGTACTTC.

This sequence joins TRBV6-9 and TRBJ2-1, with a tentative D call TRBD1 (5 bases). Germline CDR1 reads MNHGY; CDR2 reads SVAAGI. There are 13 residues in the CDR3. Trimming pared 7 bases from V and 7 bases from J, leaving 14 bases between. CDR3 sequence (DNA): TGTGCCAGCACCTGGGGCGTAGAAAATGAGCAGTTCTTC. It codes for CASTWGVENEQFF.

This clone was detected only a few times. J is TRBJ1-5 and V is TRBV4-2; TRBD1 matches at 7 bases. From germline, CDR1 is LGHNA and CDR2 YNFKEQ. CDR3 size: 16 residues. The V and J ends lost 0 bases and 1 base, in that order; junction bases with no gene match: 3. CDR3 in DNA: TGTGCCAGCAGCCAAGAACCGGGACAGAGCAATCAGCCCCAGCATTTT. This sequence encodes CASSQEPGQSNQPQHF.

The count of this clone is one. The chain recombines TRBV19 with TRBJ1-1; D may be TRBD1 (6 bases). Trimming cost V 7 bases and J 4 bases, with 25 bases left between them. CDR1 is LNHDA, CDR2 SQIVND, per germline (reference sequence). This CDR3 has 17 residues. CDR3 bases: TGTGCCAGTAAAGAGGGGGTGGTTCCCTCCGGCGGCACTGAAGCTTTCTTT. It is translated as CASKEGVVPSGGTEAFF.

This chain uses TRBV6-5 with TRBJ1-3, with D unclear. Germline V gene lookup returns CDR1 MNHEY and CDR2 SVGAGI. Trimming left V 0 bases short and J 3 bases short, with 9 bases between. This CDR3 region has 15 residues. CDR3 in DNA: TGTGCCAGCAGTTACTCGACCGGGATTGGAAACACCATATATTTT. Residues: CASSYSTGIGNTIYF.

The rearrangement uses TRBV19 and TRBJ2-5; D is perhaps TRBD2 (6 bases). CDR3 length equals 14 residues. Germline assignment: CDR1 LNHDA and CDR2 SQIVND (reference sequence). Trimming left V 3 bases short and J 1 base short, with 9 bases between. The CDR3 bases are TGTGCCAGTAGTATTGGAGGGCCCCAAGAGACCCAGTACTTC. Protein: CASSIGGPQETQYF.

In its sample, this clone was seen once. The CDR3 here is CASSFGSGRMATQYF. CDR3 sequence (DNA): TGTGCCAGCAGCTTTGGTAGCGGGAGAATGGCTACGCAGTATTTT. The chain couples TRBV5-4 to TRBJ2-3, with 9 bases aligning to TRBD2. CDR3 size: 15 residues. Per germline, CDR1 SGHNT and CDR2 YYREEE (reference sequence). With V trimmed by 2 bases and J by 8 bases, 9 bases remained unmatched.

The V gene is TRBV7-3, the J gene TRBJ2-6; TRBD1 agrees at 8 bases. J was trimmed by 2 bases and V by 5 bases; bases with no gene match: 8. The CDR3 extends over 17 amino acids. Germline V CDR1 and CDR2: SGHTA, FQGTGA. As DNA, the CDR3 is TGTGCCAGCAGCCCGAGACAGGGGAAGGCTGGGGCCAACGTCCTGACTTTC. This encodes CASSPRQGKAGANVLTF.

The chain has TRBV28 and TRBJ2-7; D remains unclear. V gave up 5 bases and J gave up 0 bases, with 11 bases separating them. This CDR3 is built from 14 residues. Looked up from germline, CDR1 is MDHEN and CDR2 is SYDVKM. The CDR3 DNA follows: TGTGCCAGCAGTCCTGCACTGAGCTCCTACGAGCAGTACTTC. It translates to CASSPALSSYEQYF.

V and J are TRBV27 and TRBJ2-1; a weak D match, TRBD2 (6 bases). The germline V gene encodes CDR1 MNHEY and CDR2 SMNVEV (reference sequence). The CDR3 contains 14 residues. With 8 bases removed from V and 0 bases from J, the gap between germline ends came to 11 bases. This chain's CDR3 is CASGGGSSYNEQFF. CDR3 DNA sequence: TGTGCCAGCGGGGGAGGAAGCTCCTACAATGAGCAGTTCTTC.

The chain carries TRBV7-9 and TRBJ2-1; D is undetermined. With 2 bases removed from V and 2 bases from J, the gap between germline ends came to 13 bases. This CDR3 is 16 amino acids long. Germline assignment: CDR1 SEHNR and CDR2 FQNEAQ (reference sequence). The CDR3 sequence is CASSLQGGVTYNEQFF. In DNA, the CDR3 is TGTGCCAGCAGCTTACAAGGCGGTGTGACCTACAATGAGCAGTTCTTC. Full variable domain (outside the CDR3, taken from reference TRBV7-9 and TRBJ2-1): DTGVSQNPRHKITKRGQNVTFRCDPISEHNRLYWYRQTLGQGPEFLTYFQNEAQLEKSRLLSDRFSAERPKGSFSTLEIQRTEQGDSAMYLCASSLQGGVTYNEQFFGPGTRLTVL.

The chain has TRBV27 and TRBJ2-6, with D hard to call. This CDR3 is 17 amino acids long. Trimming removed 2 bases from V and 0 bases from J, with 11 bases in between. Germline V lookup: CDR1 MNHEY, CDR2 SMNVEV (reference sequence). CDR3 coding DNA: TGTGCCAGCAGTTTAAAGTATCGGAGCTCTGGGGCCAACGTCCTGACTTTC. Its translation: CASSLKYRSSGANVLTF.

The J gene is TRBJ2-7, the V gene TRBV5-6, with 8 bases aligning to TRBD2. The CDR3 is 14 amino acids. Germline values: CDR1 SGHDT, CDR2 YYEEEE. The V and J ends lost 4 bases and 3 bases, in that order; junction bases with no gene match: 6. Here the CDR3 reads CASSPGGGGYEQYF. DNA of the CDR3: TGTGCCAGCAGCCCGGGAGGGGGTGGCTACGAGCAGTACTTC.

The chain recombines TRBV13 with TRBJ2-1; TRBD2 matches 7 bases. V was pared by 5 bases and J by 3 bases, with 13 bases of the junction left unmatched. Germline CDR1 and CDR2: PRHDT and FYEKMQ (reference sequence). The CDR3 is 17 residues long. CDR3 protein: CASSPRGGGIGYNEQFF. Here the CDR3 DNA reads TGTGCCAGCAGCCCCCGTGGGGGAGGGATCGGCTACAATGAGCAGTTCTTC.

This clone was seen once. The chain combines TRBV28 with TRBJ2-7; TRBD2 is a possible D gene (5 bases). This CDR3 is built from 14 residues. Germline loops: CDR1 MDHEN, CDR2 SYDVKM. Trimming removed 1 base from V and 0 bases from J, with 7 bases in between. As DNA, the CDR3 is TGTGCCAGCAGTTTATCCGGACTCTCCTACGAGCAGTACTTC. This sequence encodes CASSLSGLSYEQYF. Filled out from reference TRBV28 and TRBJ2-7, the complete variable domain reads DVKVTQSSRYLVKRTGEKVFLECVQDMDHENMFWYRQDPGLGLRLIYFSYDVKMKEKGDIPEGYSVSREKKERFSLILESASTNQTSMYLCASSLSGLSYEQYFGPGTRLTVT.

The chain employs TRBV7-2 and TRBJ2-7, with a weak D call TRBD2 (5 bases). CDR3 length equals 16 residues. Germline lookup yields CDR1 SGHTA and CDR2 FQGNSA. With 6 bases removed from V and 0 bases from J, the gap between germline ends came to 18 bases. CDR3 residues: CASRPTSTGSSYEQYF. CDR3 sequence (DNA): TGTGCCAGCAGACCCACCTCGACGGGAAGCTCCTACGAGCAGTACTTC.

This clone was counted a few times. This rearrangement joins TRBV7-2 to TRBJ2-7; the D is unclear. V lost 2 bases to trimming and J lost 3 bases, with 5 bases between them. The CDR3 runs 12 residues. Looked up from germline, CDR1 is SGHTA and CDR2 is FQGNSA. Here the CDR3 DNA reads TGTGCCAGCAGCTTATCGGGCTACGAGCAGTACTTC. Its translation: CASSLSGYEQYF. Drawing the rest from reference TRBV7-2 and TRBJ2-7, the complete variable domain is GAGVSQSPSNKVTEKGKDVELRCDPISGHTALYWYRQSLGQGLEFLIYFQGNSAPDKSGLPSDRFSAERTGGSVSTLTIQRTQQEDSAVYLCASSLSGYEQYFGPGTRLTVT.

The rearrangement links TRBV7-2 to TRBJ2-1; 10 nucleotides agree with TRBD2. The CDR3 extends over 15 amino acids. The V gene end was trimmed by 4 bases and the J gene end by 7 bases; junction bases not matched to a gene: 7. Germline-derived CDR1 and CDR2 are SGHTA and FQGNSA. The CDR3 region is CASSSYGTSANEQFF. The CDR3 bases are TGTGCCAGCAGCTCGTACGGGACTAGCGCTAATGAGCAGTTCTTC. The full variable domain, rest sourced from reference TRBV7-2 and TRBJ2-1, is GAGVSQSPSNKVTEKGKDVELRCDPISGHTALYWYRQSLGQGLEFLIYFQGNSAPDKSGLPSDRFSAERTGGSVSTLTIQRTQQEDSAVYLCASSSYGTSANEQFFGPGTRLTVL.